Below, 24 T cell receptor beta chains from the same sample are listed, as sequenced in a study of STAT5B mutations in CD4+ large granular lymphocyte leukemia. Some clones are missing from TCRdb's copy, which holds only in-frame ones; the method was immunoSEQ multiplex PCR. The table has about 35,000 clones, under 80% seen once; the top ten hold roughly 2.3%. The sample comprised CD4+ T cells from blood buffy coats. These TCRs come from a human donor in good health.

This clone was picked up a small number of times. The chain recombines TRBV7-2 with TRBJ2-7, with 11 bases matching TRBD1. The CDR3 loop spans 18 amino acids. V shed 5 bases and J 2 bases; nucleotides not matched to a gene: 14. Germline values: CDR1 SGHTA, CDR2 FQGNSA. CDR3 DNA: TGTGCCAGCAGCGTTAGAAGGACAGGGGGCGCGACAGCCTACGAGCAGTACTTC. This encodes CASSVRRTGGATAYEQYF.

The table lists this clone with a count of one. This chain's CDR3 is CASSLSQGIATGGYTF. The CDR3 bases are TGTGCCAGCAGCTTATCCCAAGGCATCGCGACAGGTGGCTACACCTTC. V and J are TRBV7-2 and TRBJ1-2; tentative D call: TRBD1 (6 bases). Germline V gene lookup returns CDR1 SGHTA and CDR2 FQGNSA. V gave up 2 bases and J gave up 7 bases, with 20 bases separating them. The CDR3 consists of 16 residues.

This chain joins TRBV28 and TRBJ2-7, with 9 positions matching TRBD2. V shed 6 bases and J 5 bases; nucleotides not matched to a gene: 11. The CDR3 length is 15 residues. Germline V CDR1 and CDR2: MDHEN, SYDVKM. Written as DNA, the CDR3 is TGTGCCAGCAGCCTGGGGGGGACTAGCATCCACGAGCAGTACTTC. It is translated as CASSLGGTSIHEQYF.

The genes are TRBV7-9 and TRBJ2-1; 13 bases fit TRBD2. The V and J ends lost 3 bases and 6 bases, in that order; junction bases with no gene match: 11. This CDR3 spans 18 amino acids. Germline V CDR1 and CDR2: SEHNR, FQNEAQ (reference sequence). DNA of the CDR3: TGTGCCAGCAGCTTTGAGAGACTAGCGGGAGGTGGGACCAATGAGCAGTTCTTC. This gives the protein CASSFERLAGGGTNEQFF.

The genes are TRBV7-2 and TRBJ2-1, with 9 bases lining up with TRBD2. Germline V CDR1 and CDR2: SGHTA, FQGNSA. The CDR3 has 17 amino acids. Trimming cost V 0 bases and J 3 bases; bases outside gene matches: 6. CDR3 nucleotide sequence: TGTGCCAGCAGCTTAGCGGGCGGGAGGGGTCTCTACAATGAGCAGTTCTTC. It is translated as CASSLAGGRGLYNEQFF.

The chain joins TRBV25-1 to TRBJ2-2; either TRBD1 or TRBD2 may fit D (5 bases each). Trimming left V 6 bases short and J 3 bases short, with 14 bases between. In germline, CDR1 is MGHDK, CDR2 SYGVNS. The CDR3 consists of 15 residues. The CDR3, as DNA: TGTGCCAGCAGCCCCCCGGGACGTGACACCGGGGAGCTGTTTTTT. Protein: CASSPPGRDTGELFF.

The chain links TRBV18 to TRBJ2-6; D unresolved. The germline V and J ends were trimmed by 6 bases and 0 bases, with 12 bases remaining between them. This CDR3 has 16 amino acids. CDR1 is KGHSH and CDR2 is LQKENI in the germline V gene. The CDR3, as DNA: TGTGCCAGCTCCCTAGGATCAAACTCTGGGGCCAACGTCCTGACTTTC. This encodes CASSLGSNSGANVLTF.

The chain uses TRBV18 and TRBJ2-7, with 12 nucleotides matching TRBD1. The ends lost 3 bases at V and 5 bases at J; junction bases unmatched: 2. The CDR3 covers 14 residues. Germline V CDR1 and CDR2: KGHSH, LQKENI. CDR3 residues: CASSPGTGGHEQYF. The DNA of the CDR3 is TGTGCCAGCTCACCCGGGACAGGGGGCCACGAGCAGTACTTC.

This clone showed up just once. This chain connects TRBV6-5 to TRBJ1-1; D perhaps matches TRBD1 (6 bases). V gave up 5 bases and J gave up 2 bases, with 15 bases separating them. In germline, CDR1 is MNHEY, CDR2 SVGAGI. This CDR3 contains 15 residues. CDR3 region: CASSAQGSRNTEAFF. Here the CDR3 DNA reads TGTGCCAGCAGTGCTCAGGGGTCGCGAAACACTGAAGCTTTCTTT.

The chain employs TRBV11-2 and TRBJ1-6, with TRBD1 matching 8 bases. V lost 5 bases, J lost 4 bases, and 7 bases stayed unmatched. This CDR3 spans 16 amino acids. Germline V gene sequence: CDR1 SGHAT, CDR2 FQNNGV. This chain's CDR3 is CASSGTGGMYNSPLHF. The CDR3 DNA is TGTGCCAGCAGCGGCACAGGGGGAATGTATAATTCACCCCTCCACTTT.

The genes are TRBV2 and TRBJ2-6; the D is unclear. The CDR3 has 15 amino acids. Germline V gene lookup returns CDR1 SNHLY and CDR2 FYNNEI. Trimming left V 4 bases short and J 1 base short, with 8 bases between. The CDR3 coding sequence is TGTGCCAGCAGTGGTGTGCTGTCTGGGGCCAACGTCCTGACTTTC. Its translation: CASSGVLSGANVLTF.

There are a few counts of this clone. The chain is built from TRBV18 and TRBJ2-6; TRBD2 aligns across 7 bases. Unmatched junction bases numbered 2, after V lost 4 bases and J lost 2 bases. Germline loops: CDR1 KGHSH, CDR2 LQKENI. CDR3 size: 15 residues. Written as DNA, the CDR3 is TGTGCCAGCTCACACGGGGGGACTGGGGCCAACGTCCTGACTTTC. Protein product: CASSHGGTGANVLTF.

The chain joins TRBV9 to TRBJ2-3; TRBD2 aligns across 10 bases. The CDR3 runs 19 residues. CDR1 is SGDLS, CDR2 YYNGEE, per germline. Losses at the gene ends were 0 bases for V and 1 base for J; bases not matched to a gene: 11. The CDR3 coding sequence is TGTGCCAGCAGCGTAGGTCTAGCGGGAGATCTGGGGCGCACAGATACGCAGTATTTT. This translates into CASSVGLAGDLGRTDTQYF. Combining the CDR3 with reference TRBV9 and TRBJ2-3 gives the whole variable domain DSGVTQTPKHLITATGQRVTLRCSPRSGDLSVYWYQQSLDQGLQFLIQYYNGEERAKGNILERFSAQQFPDLHSELNLSSLELGDSALYFCASSVGLAGDLGRTDTQYFGPGTRLTVL.

The CDR3: CASGQIQETQYF. The DNA of the CDR3 is TGTGCCAGCGGACAGATACAAGAGACCCAGTACTTC. This chain connects TRBV6-6 to TRBJ2-5, with D maybe TRBD1 (6 bases). Trimming cost V 8 bases and J 2 bases, with 9 bases left between them. The CDR3 is 12 residues long. Germline V gene lookup returns CDR1 MNHNY and CDR2 SVGAGI (reference sequence).

The genes are TRBV2 and TRBJ1-2; 7 bases map to TRBD1. The CDR3 consists of 15 residues. Per the germline V gene, CDR1 is SNHLY and CDR2 is FYNNEI. J lost 2 bases, V lost 6 bases, and 9 bases had no gene match. CDR3 nucleotide sequence: TGTGCCAGCAGGACGGAGGCAGGGGGGAACTATGGCTACACCTTC. Amino acid sequence: CASRTEAGGNYGYTF.

The rearrangement links TRBV19 to TRBJ1-1; 7 bases map to TRBD1. Germline V gives CDR1 LNHDA, CDR2 SQIVND (reference sequence). V was pared by 6 bases and J by 3 bases, with 4 bases of the junction left unmatched. The CDR3 runs to 13 residues. CDR3 region: CASSPDRDTEAFF. CDR3 nucleotide sequence: TGTGCCAGTAGCCCCGACAGGGACACTGAAGCTTTCTTT.

The CDR3 here is CASRTGYTRQETQYF. CDR3 sequence (DNA): TGTGCCAGCAGGACGGGTTATACGCGGCAAGAGACCCAGTACTTC. The chain has TRBV6-6 and TRBJ2-5; D uncertain. The CDR3 length is 15 residues. The germline gives CDR1 MNHNY, CDR2 SVGAGI (reference sequence). V was shortened by 6 bases and J by 2 bases, with 16 bases between the two germline ends.

The sample holds a few counts of this clone. The chain has TRBV6-5 and TRBJ1-1; D might be TRBD1 (6 bases). CDR3 size: 13 residues. Trimming took 5 bases from V and 11 from J, leaving 18 bases between them. CDR1 and CDR2 from the germline V gene are MNHEY and SVGAGI. DNA for the CDR3: TGTGCCAGCAGTCCCTCCGGAACAGGGAAGGCTTTCTTT. Translation: CASSPSGTGKAFF.

This clone was observed a handful of times. This chain joins TRBV19 and TRBJ1-5; D is unresolved. This CDR3 comprises 15 residues. Germline-derived CDR1 and CDR2 are LNHDA and SQIVND (reference sequence). V lost 2 bases and J lost 0, with 8 bases in between. DNA for the CDR3: TGTGCCAGTAGTATACAGAGCAATAGCAATCAGCCCCAGCATTTT. This translates into CASSIQSNSNQPQHF.

This chain joins TRBV30 and TRBJ1-2, with D maybe TRBD1 (6 bases). The CDR3 covers 14 residues. Germline lookup yields CDR1 GTSNPN and CDR2 SVGIG (reference sequence). V was shortened by 1 base and J by 2 bases, with 11 bases between the two germline ends. CDR3 loop: CAWSGPQGNYGYTF. The CDR3 region has the DNA TGTGCCTGGAGTGGTCCTCAGGGGAACTATGGCTACACCTTC.

The rearrangement joins TRBV5-1 to TRBJ1-1; 7 nucleotides agree with TRBD1. The CDR3 has 15 amino acids. J lost 4 bases, V lost 0 bases, and 6 bases had no gene match. Germline V gives CDR1 SGHRS, CDR2 YFSETQ. The CDR3 nucleotides are TGCGCCAGCAGCTTGGCTTCAGGACAGGTCACTGAAGCTTTCTTT. Translation: CASSLASGQVTEAFF. Supplemented by reference TRBV5-1 and TRBJ1-1, the full variable domain reads KAGVTQTPRYLIKTRGQQVTLSCSPISGHRSVSWYQQTPGQGLQFLFEYFSETQRNKGNFPGRFSGRQFSNSRSEMNVSTLELGDSALYLCASSLASGQVTEAFFGQGTRLTVV.

The chain uses TRBV28 and TRBJ2-7; D is perhaps TRBD2 (6 bases). Germline V gene lookup returns CDR1 MDHEN and CDR2 SYDVKM. Trimming took off 5 bases at V and 0 bases at J, with 11 bases between the two ends. The CDR3 totals 14 residues. CDR3 nucleotides: TGTGCCAGCAGTAGACCCGGGAGCTCCTACGAGCAGTACTTC. This encodes CASSRPGSSYEQYF.

J is TRBJ2-1 and V is TRBV6-5; 7 positions match TRBD2. The ends lost 0 bases at V and 5 bases at J; junction bases unmatched: 4. Germline lookup yields CDR1 MNHEY and CDR2 SVGAGI. The CDR3 has 15 residues. CDR3 amino acids: CASSYSGGRHNEQFF. The CDR3 DNA follows: TGTGCCAGCAGTTACTCGGGGGGGAGGCACAATGAGCAGTTCTTC.

This clone was seen once. The chain combines TRBV7-9 with TRBJ2-1; D could derive from TRBD1 or TRBD2 (5 bases each). The CDR3 length is 14 residues. V lost 3 bases and J lost 8, with 14 bases in between. The germline gives CDR1 SEHNR, CDR2 FQNEAQ (reference sequence). The CDR3 coding sequence is TGTGCCAGCAGCTTGGACATGGACTCGCATGAGCAGTTCTTC. Translating it yields CASSLDMDSHEQFF.